The sequence of this T cell receptor beta chain was determined in a study of Ad26.COV2.S vaccination and SARS-CoV-2 variants. Findings of the study overall: People given the vaccine had a wider spike-specific TCR breadth than placebo recipients did. Reported findings describe substantial breadth in spike-specific CD8+ and CD4+ T cell responses following vaccination.

V lost 7 bases and J 1 base, leaving 24 bases between the germline ends. This CDR3 spans 18 amino acids. Germline CDR1 is SGHRS and CDR2 is YFSETQ. TCRdb's table, derived via immunoSEQ multiplex PCR, lists solely in-frame clones and lacks some. The table shows over 110,000 clones, with 86% occurring only once. Concerning this clone itself: Antigen: not known.

Specimen: peripheral blood, collected after recovery from COVID-19. The chain couples TRBV5-1 to TRBJ2-1; possible D gene TRBD2, 5 bases. This TCR was sampled from a human donor who had recovered from COVID-19. The CDR3: CASLFVPGKAGSYNEQFF. The CDR3 DNA reads TGCGCCAGCCTATTTGTGCCCGGGAAGGCCGGGTCCTACAATGAGCAGTTCTTC.